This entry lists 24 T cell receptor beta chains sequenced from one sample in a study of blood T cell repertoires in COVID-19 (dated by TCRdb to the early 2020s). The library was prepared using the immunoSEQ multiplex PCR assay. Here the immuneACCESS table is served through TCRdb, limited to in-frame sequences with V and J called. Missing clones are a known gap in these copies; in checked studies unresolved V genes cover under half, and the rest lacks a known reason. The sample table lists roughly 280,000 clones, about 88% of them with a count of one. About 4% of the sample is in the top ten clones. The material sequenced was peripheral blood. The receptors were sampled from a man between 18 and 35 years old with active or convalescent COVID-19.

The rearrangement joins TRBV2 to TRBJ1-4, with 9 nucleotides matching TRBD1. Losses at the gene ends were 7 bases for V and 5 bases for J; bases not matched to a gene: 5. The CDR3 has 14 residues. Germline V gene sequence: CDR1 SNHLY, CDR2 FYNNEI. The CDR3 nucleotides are TGTGCCAGCATTAACAGGGGGCCAAATGAAAAACTGTTTTTT. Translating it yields CASINRGPNEKLFF.

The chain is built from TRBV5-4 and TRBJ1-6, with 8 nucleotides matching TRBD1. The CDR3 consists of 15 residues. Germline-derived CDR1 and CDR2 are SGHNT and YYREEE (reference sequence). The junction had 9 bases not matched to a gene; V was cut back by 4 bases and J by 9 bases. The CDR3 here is CASSRGTGEGSPLHF. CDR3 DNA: TGTGCCAGCAGCCGTGGGACAGGTGAAGGTTCACCCCTCCACTTT.

The CDR3 is CASSLAGGPSEQYF. The DNA for the CDR3 is TGTGCCAGCAGCTTGGCGGGAGGACCGAGCGAGCAGTACTTC. The chain couples TRBV5-8 to TRBJ2-7, with 7 positions matching TRBD2. Germline lookup yields CDR1 SGHTS and CDR2 YDEGEE. J lost 6 bases, V lost 0 bases, and 6 bases had no gene match. The CDR3 spans 14 residues.

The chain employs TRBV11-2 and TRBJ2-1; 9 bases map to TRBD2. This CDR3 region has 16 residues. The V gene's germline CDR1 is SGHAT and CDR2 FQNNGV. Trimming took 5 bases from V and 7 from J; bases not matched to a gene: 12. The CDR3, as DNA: TGTGCCAGCAGCCCGCGACTAGCGGTGGGGGATAATGAGCAGTTCTTC. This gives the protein CASSPRLAVGDNEQFF.

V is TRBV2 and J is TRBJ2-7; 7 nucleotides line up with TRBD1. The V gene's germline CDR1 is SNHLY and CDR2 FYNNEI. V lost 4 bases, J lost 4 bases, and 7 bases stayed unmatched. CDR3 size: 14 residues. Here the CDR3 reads CASSGLMDRYEQYF. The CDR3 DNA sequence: TGTGCCAGCAGTGGGCTAATGGACAGGTACGAGCAGTACTTC.

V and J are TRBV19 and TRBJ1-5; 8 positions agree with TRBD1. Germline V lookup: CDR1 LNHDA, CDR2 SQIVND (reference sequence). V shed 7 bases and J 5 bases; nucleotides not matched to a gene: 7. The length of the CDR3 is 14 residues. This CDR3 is CASIMADRDQPQHF. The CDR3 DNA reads TGTGCCAGTATCATGGCGGACAGGGATCAGCCCCAGCATTTT.

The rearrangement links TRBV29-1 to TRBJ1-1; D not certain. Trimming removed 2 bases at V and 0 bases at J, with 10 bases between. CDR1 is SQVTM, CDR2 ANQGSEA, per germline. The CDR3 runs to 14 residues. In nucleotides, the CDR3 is TGCAGCGTTGAATTAAGTGGCATGAACACTGAAGCTTTCTTT. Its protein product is CSVELSGMNTEAFF.

The CDR3 nucleotides are TGCAGCGTTGAAATAACCGGGGAGCTGTTTTTT. As protein: CSVEITGELFF. The chain employs TRBV29-1 and TRBJ2-2; unclear D gene. Germline CDR1 SQVTM, CDR2 ANQGSEA. The CDR3 consists of 11 residues. Trimming left V 2 bases short and J 5 bases short, with 3 bases between.

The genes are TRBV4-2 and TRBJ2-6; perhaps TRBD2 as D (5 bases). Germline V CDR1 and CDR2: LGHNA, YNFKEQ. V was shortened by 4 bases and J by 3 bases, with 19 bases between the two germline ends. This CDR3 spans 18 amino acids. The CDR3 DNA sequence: TGTGCCAGCAGCCTCCTGACTTCTCTTGGAGGTGGGGCCAACGTCCTGACTTTC. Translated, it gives CASSLLTSLGGGANVLTF.

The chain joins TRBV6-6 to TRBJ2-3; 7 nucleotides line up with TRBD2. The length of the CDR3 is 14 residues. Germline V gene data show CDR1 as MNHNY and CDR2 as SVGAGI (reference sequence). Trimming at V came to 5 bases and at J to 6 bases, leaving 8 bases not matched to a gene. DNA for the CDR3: TGTGCCAGCAGTAGGGAGGGAGGAGTGGATACGCAGTATTTT. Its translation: CASSREGGVDTQYF.

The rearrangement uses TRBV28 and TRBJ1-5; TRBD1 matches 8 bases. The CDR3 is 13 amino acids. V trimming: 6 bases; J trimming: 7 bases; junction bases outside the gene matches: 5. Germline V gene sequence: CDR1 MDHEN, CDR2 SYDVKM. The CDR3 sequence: CASRMDRVQPQHF. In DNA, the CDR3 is TGTGCCAGCAGGATGGACAGGGTGCAGCCCCAGCATTTT.

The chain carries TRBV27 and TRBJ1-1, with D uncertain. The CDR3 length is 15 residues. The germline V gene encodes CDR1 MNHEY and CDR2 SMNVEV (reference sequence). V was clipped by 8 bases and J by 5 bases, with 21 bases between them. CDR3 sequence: CASFPIGIRETEAFF. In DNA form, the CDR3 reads TGTGCCAGCTTCCCAATCGGGATTCGGGAAACTGAAGCTTTCTTT.

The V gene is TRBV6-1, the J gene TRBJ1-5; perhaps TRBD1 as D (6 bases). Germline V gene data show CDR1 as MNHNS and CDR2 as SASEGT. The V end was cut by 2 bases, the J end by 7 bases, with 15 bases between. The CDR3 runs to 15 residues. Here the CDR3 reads CASSEYWGRGQPQHF. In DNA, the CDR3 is TGTGCCAGCAGTGAATATTGGGGGAGGGGGCAGCCCCAGCATTTT.

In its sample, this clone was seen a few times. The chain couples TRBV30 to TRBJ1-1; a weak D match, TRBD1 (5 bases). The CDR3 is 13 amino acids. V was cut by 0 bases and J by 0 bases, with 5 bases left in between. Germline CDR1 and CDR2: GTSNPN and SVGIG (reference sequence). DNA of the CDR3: TGTGCCTGGAGTGTACAGGTGAACACTGAAGCTTTCTTT. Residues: CAWSVQVNTEAFF.

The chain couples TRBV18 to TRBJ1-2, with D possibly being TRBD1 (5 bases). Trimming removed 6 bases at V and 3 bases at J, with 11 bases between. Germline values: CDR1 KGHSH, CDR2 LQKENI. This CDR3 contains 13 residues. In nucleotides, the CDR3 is TGTGCCAGCTCCTACGGGGGGGACTATGGCTACACCTTC. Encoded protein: CASSYGGDYGYTF.

The CDR3, as DNA: TGTGCCAGCAGCCACTTGGACAGGGCGAGCGGGGAGCTGTTTTTT. This gives the protein CASSHLDRASGELFF. The chain employs TRBV3-1 (or the pseudogene TRBV3-2) and TRBJ2-2; 8 bases fit TRBD1. CDR3 length: 15 amino acids. After removal of 3 bases from V and 7 bases from J, the junction contained 7 bases not matched to a gene. The germline V gene encodes CDR1 LGHDT and CDR2 YNNKEL (reference sequence).

CDR3 in DNA: TGTGCCAGCTCACCACGGTCTCCCCAGGGGGAATCCTACAATGAGCAGTTCTTC. Its protein product is CASSPRSPQGESYNEQFF. This chain joins TRBV18 and TRBJ2-1; 7 bases are shared with TRBD1. The germline V gene has CDR1 KGHSH and CDR2 LQKENI. This CDR3 spans 18 amino acids. V was pared by 1 base and J by 1 base, with 10 bases of the junction left unmatched.

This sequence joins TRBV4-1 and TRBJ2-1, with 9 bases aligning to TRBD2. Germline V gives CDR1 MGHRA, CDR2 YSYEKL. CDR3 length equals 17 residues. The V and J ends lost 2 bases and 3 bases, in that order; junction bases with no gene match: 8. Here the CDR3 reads CASSQPLVAGVYNEQFF. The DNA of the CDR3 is TGCGCCAGCAGCCAACCGCTAGTAGCGGGAGTCTACAATGAGCAGTTCTTC.

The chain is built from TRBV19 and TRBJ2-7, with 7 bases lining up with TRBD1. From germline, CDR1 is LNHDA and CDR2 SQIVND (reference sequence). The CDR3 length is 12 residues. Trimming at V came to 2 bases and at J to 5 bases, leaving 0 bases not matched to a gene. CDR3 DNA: TGTGCCAGTAGTATACAGGGGGACGAGCAGTACTTC. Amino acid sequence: CASSIQGDEQYF. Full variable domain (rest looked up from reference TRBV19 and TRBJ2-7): DGGITQSPKYLFRKEGQNVTLSCEQNLNHDAMYWYRQDPGQGLRLIYYSQIVNDFQKGDIAEGYSVSREKKESFPLTVTSAQKNPTAFYLCASSIQGDEQYFGPGTRLTVT.

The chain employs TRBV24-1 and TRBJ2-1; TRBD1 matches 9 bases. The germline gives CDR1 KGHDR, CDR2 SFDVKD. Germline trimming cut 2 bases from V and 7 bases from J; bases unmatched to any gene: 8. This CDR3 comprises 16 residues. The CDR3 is CATSDSTGQGWNEQFF. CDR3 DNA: TGTGCCACCAGTGATTCCACGGGACAGGGATGGAATGAGCAGTTCTTC.

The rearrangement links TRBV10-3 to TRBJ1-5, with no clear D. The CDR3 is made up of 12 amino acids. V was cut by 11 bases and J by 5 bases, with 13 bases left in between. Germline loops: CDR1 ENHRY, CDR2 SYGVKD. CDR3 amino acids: CASGGNDQPQHF. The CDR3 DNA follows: TGTGCCTCGGGAGGGAATGATCAGCCCCAGCATTTT.

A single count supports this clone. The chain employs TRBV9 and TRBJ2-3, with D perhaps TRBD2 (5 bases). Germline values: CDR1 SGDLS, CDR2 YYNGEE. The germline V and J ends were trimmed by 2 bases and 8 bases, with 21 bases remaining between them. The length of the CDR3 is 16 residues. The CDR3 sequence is CASSVAATEGRGTQYF. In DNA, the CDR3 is TGTGCCAGCAGCGTTGCGGCTACGGAAGGTCGGGGTACGCAGTATTTT.

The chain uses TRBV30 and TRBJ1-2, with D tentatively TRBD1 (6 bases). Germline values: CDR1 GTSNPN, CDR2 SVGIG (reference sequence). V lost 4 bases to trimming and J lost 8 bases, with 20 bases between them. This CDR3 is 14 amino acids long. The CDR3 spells CAWTLGARGDGYTF. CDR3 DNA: TGTGCCTGGACCCTAGGGGCCAGGGGAGACGGCTACACCTTC.

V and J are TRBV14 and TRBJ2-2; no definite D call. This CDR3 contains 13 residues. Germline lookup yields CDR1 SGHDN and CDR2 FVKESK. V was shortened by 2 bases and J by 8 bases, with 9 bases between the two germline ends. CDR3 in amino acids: CASSQSTVGELFF. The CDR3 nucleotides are TGTGCCAGCAGCCAAAGCACTGTTGGGGAGCTGTTTTTT.